Included here is one T cell receptor (beta chain) sequence, with context. This record belongs to a study of T cells expressing NK-cell markers. At the level of the study: From sorted CD3+CD56+NKG2C+, CD3+CD56+NKG2C- and CD3+CD56-NKG2C+ T cells came the TCR beta repertoires.

Libraries used 5'RACE template switching adding universal primer site and UMIs. After re-calling the 5' RACE reads, TCRdb lists one entry per CDR3 protein, DNA absent. This listing includes roughly 430,000 distinct CDR3 sequences. This TCR came from a woman between 18 and 69 years old in good health. The material sequenced was blood T cells: a sorted CD56 or NKG2C T cell subset, CD4+ or CD8+ T cells, or bulk PBMC T cells (not recorded which).

CDR3 amino acids: CASSQVGGRTGELFF. This chain links TRBV4-1 with TRBJ2-2; the TCRdb call, TRBD1, lacks DNA for checking. CDR1 MGHRA and CDR2 YSYEKL come from the germline V gene. The CDR3 has 15 residues.